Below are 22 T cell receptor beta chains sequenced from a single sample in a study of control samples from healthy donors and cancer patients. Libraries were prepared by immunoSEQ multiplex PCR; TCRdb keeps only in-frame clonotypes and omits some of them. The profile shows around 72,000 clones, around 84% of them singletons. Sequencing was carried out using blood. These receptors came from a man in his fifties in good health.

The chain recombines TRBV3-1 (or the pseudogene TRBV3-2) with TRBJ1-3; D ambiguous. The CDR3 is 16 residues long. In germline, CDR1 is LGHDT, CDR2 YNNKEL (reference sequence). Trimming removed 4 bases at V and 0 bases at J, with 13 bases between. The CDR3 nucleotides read TGTGCCAGCAGCCGAGGGCCATTGAGCTCTGGAAACACCATATATTTT. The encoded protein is CASSRGPLSSGNTIYF.

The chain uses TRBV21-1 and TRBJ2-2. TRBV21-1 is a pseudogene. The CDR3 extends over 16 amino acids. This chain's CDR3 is CASTTPGRGNTGELFF. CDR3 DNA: TGTGCCAGCACCACCCCGGGACGTGGGAACACCGGGGAGCTGTTTTTT.

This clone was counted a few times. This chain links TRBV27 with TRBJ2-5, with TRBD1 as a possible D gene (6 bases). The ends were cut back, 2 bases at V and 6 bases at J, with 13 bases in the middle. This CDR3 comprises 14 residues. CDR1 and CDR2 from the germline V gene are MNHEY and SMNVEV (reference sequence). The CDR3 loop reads CASSLRAGEKTQYF. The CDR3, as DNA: TGTGCCAGCAGTTTAAGGGCAGGGGAAAAGACCCAGTACTTC.

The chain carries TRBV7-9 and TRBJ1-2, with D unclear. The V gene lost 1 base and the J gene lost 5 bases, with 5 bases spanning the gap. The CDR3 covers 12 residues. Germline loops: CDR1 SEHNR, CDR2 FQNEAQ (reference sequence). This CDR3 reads CASSLVPYGYTF. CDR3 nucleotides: TGTGCCAGCAGCTTAGTTCCATATGGCTACACCTTC.

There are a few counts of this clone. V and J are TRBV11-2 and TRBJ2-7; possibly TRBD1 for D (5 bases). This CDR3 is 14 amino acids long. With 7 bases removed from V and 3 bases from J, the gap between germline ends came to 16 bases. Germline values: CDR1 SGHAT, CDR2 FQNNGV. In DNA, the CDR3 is TGTGCCAGCACCGCGGCCAGGGCATTCTACGAGCAGTACTTC. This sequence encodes CASTAARAFYEQYF.

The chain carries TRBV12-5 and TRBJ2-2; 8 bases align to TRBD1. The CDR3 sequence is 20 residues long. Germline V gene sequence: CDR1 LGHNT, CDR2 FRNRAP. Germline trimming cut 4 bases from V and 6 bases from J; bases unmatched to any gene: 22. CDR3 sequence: CASGSPIPFRGRVGAGELFF. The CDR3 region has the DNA TGTGCTAGTGGTTCCCCAATACCCTTCAGGGGGCGCGTGGGAGCCGGGGAGCTGTTTTTT. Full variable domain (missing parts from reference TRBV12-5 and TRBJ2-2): DARVTQTPRHKVTEMGQEVTMRCQPILGHNTVFWYRQTMMQGLELLAYFRNRAPLDDSGMPKDRFSAEMPDATLATLKIQPSEPRDSAVYFCASGSPIPFRGRVGAGELFFGEGSRLTVL.

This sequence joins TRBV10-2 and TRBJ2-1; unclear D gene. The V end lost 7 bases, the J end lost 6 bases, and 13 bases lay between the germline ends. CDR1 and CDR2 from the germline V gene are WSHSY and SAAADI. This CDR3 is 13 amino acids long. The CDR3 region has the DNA TGCGCCAGCACCCCTGCCCTCCCCAATGAGCAGTTCTTC. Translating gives CASTPALPNEQFF.

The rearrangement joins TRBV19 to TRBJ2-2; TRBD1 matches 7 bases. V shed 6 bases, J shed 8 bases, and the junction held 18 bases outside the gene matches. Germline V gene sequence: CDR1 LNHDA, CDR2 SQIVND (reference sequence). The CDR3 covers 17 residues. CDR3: CASRTHDRATSGGELFF. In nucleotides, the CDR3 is TGTGCCAGTAGAACCCATGACAGGGCTACCTCGGGAGGGGAGCTGTTTTTT.

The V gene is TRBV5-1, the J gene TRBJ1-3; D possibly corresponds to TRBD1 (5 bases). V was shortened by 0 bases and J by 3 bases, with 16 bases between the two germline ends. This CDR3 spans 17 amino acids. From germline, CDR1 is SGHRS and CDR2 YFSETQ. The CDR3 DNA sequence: TGCGCCAGCAGCTTGGAGCCTCAGGGTAGTAGTGGAAACACCATATATTTT. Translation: CASSLEPQGSSGNTIYF. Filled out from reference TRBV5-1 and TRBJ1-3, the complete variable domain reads KAGVTQTPRYLIKTRGQQVTLSCSPISGHRSVSWYQQTPGQGLQFLFEYFSETQRNKGNFPGRFSGRQFSNSRSEMNVSTLELGDSALYLCASSLEPQGSSGNTIYFGEGSWLTVV.

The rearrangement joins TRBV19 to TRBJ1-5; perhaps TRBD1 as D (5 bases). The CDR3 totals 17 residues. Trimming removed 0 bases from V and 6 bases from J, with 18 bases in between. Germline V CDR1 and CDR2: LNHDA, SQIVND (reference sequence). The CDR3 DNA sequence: TGTGCCAGTAGTATAGATCTTTCGGTAGGGGCGAGTCAGCCCCAGCATTTT. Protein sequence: CASSIDLSVGASQPQHF.

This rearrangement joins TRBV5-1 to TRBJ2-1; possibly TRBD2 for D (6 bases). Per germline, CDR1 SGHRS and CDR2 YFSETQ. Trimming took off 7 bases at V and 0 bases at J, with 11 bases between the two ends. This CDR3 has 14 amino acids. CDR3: CASGGLSSYNEQFF. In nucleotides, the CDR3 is TGCGCCAGCGGAGGGTTAAGCTCCTACAATGAGCAGTTCTTC.

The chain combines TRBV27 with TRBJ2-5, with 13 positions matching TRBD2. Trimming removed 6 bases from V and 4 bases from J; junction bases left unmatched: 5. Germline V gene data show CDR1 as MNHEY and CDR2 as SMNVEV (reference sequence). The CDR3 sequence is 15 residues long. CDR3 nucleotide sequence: TGTGCCAGCAGCCCCGGGACTAGCGGGACAGAGACCCAGTACTTC. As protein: CASSPGTSGTETQYF.

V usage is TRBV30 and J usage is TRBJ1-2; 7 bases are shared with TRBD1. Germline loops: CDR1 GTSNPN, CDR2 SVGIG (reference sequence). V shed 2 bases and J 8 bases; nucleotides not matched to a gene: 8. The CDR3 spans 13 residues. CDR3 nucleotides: TGTGCCTGGAGTCTTAAGGGGGCGCGGGGCTACACCTTC. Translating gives CAWSLKGARGYTF.

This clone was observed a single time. CDR3: CASSLIRGTDEAFF. The CDR3, as DNA: TGTGCCAGCAGCTTAATCCGGGGGACAGACGAAGCTTTCTTT. J is TRBJ1-1 and V is TRBV7-9; 7 positions agree with TRBD1. CDR3 size: 14 residues. Looked up from germline, CDR1 is SEHNR and CDR2 is FQNEAQ (reference sequence). V shed 2 bases and J 8 bases; nucleotides not matched to a gene: 8.

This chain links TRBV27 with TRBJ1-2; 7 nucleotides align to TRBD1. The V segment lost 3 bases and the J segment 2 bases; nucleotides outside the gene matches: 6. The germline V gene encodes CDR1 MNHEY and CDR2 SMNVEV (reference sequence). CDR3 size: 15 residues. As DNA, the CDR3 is TGTGCCAGCAGTTTGACAGGGATCTTCAACTATGGCTACACCTTC. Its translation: CASSLTGIFNYGYTF.

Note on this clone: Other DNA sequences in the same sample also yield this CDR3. The CDR3: CASSLVQAYEQYF. Written as DNA, the CDR3 is TGTGCCAGCAGTTTGGTACAAGCCTACGAGCAGTACTTC. The chain has TRBV12-3 or TRBV12-4 and TRBJ2-7; D gene unclear. V was cut by 3 bases and J by 2 bases, with 8 bases left in between. This CDR3 has 13 amino acids.

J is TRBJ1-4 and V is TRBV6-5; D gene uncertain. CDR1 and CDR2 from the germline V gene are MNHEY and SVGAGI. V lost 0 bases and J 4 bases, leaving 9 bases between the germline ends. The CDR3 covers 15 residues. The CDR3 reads CASSYSGAGNEKLFF. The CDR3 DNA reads TGTGCCAGCAGTTACTCCGGCGCTGGTAATGAAAAACTGTTTTTT.

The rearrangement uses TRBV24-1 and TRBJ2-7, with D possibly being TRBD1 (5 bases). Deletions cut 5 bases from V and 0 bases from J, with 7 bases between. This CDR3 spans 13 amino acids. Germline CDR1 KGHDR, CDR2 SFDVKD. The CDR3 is CATSVQGSYEQYF. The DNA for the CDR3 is TGTGCCACCAGTGTCCAGGGCTCCTACGAGCAGTACTTC.

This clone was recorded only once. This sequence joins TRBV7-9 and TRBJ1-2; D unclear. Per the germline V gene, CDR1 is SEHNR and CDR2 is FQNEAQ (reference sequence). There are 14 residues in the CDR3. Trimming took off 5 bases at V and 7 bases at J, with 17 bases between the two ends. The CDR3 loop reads CASSGREDPLGYTF. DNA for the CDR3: TGTGCCAGCAGCGGTAGGGAGGACCCCCTTGGCTACACCTTC.

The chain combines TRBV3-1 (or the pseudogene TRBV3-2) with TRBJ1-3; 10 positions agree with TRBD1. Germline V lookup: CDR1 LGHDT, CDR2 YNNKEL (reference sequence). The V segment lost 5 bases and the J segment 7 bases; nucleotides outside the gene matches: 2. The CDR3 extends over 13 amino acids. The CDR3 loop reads CASSSGQGNTIYF. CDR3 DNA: TGTGCCAGCAGCTCGGGACAGGGGAACACCATATATTTT.

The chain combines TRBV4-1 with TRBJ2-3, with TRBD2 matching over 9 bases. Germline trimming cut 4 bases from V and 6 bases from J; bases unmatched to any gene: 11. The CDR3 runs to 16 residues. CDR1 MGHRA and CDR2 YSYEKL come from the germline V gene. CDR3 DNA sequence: TGCGCCAGCAGCCCCAATGTAGCGGGAGTGGCCGATACGCAGTATTTT. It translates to CASSPNVAGVADTQYF.

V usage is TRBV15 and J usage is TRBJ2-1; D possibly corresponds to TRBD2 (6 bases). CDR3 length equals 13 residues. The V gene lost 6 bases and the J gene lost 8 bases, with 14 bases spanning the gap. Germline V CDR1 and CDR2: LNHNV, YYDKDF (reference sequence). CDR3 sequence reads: CATRLDGSDEQFF. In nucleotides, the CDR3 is TGTGCCACCAGGCTGGACGGGAGCGATGAGCAGTTCTTC.